These T cell receptor beta chains were read from a single sample in a study of human T cells and chemical hapten exposure. TCRdb reprocessed the RACE reads via MiXCR and lists one record per CDR3 protein. The sample has about 71,000 distinct CDR3 sequences, more than 8% seen once. The sample in question was whole blood, obtained in connection with sensitization to the hapten diphenylcyclopropenone (DPC). Receptors were obtained from a woman in her thirties or forties with alopecia areata. Some clones in this sample may be carry-over from other donors' samples. CDR3s include the opening cysteine and the closing phenylalanine or tryptophan. The D gene is left open where the match is weak. Clone size is not always given. Where it is, it says once, few, many or a class for expanded clones.

>TRBJ2-3|TRBV5-1|-|many
TGCGCCAGCTGCGAGGGGGCAGATACGCAGTATTTT
CASCEGADTQYF
>TRBJ2-1|TRBV28|TRBD2|many
TGTGCCAGCAGTTCCCCAGGACTAGCGATCAATGAGCAGTTCTTC
CASSSPGLAINEQFF
>TRBJ2-1|TRBV11-2|TRBD2|many
TGTGCCAGCAGCTTAGATCCGGGACTAGCGGGGGGGAGCTCCTACAATGAGCAGTTCTTC
CASSLDPGLAGGSSYNEQFF
>TRBJ1-6|TRBV12-3/TRBV12-4|-|many
TGTGCCAGCAGTTTTAATAGTCGTGGTTCACCCCTCCACTTT
CASSFNSRGSPLHF
>TRBJ2-5|TRBV5-1|TRBD1|many
TGCGCCAGCAGCCGATTGACAGGGGAGGAGACCCAGTACTTC
CASSRLTGEETQYF
>TRBJ2-3|TRBV7-9|-|-
TGTGCCAGCAGCTTAGCGCTGGATCCGTCAGATACGCAGTATTTT
CASSLALDPSDTQYF
>TRBJ1-6|TRBV5-1|-|many
TGCGCCAGCAGGTTCCAGAATTCACCCCTCCACTTT
CASRFQNSPLHF
>TRBJ1-2|TRBV15|TRBD1|many
TGTGCCACCAGCAGAGCCTTCCGGGACAGGGGGCGGGATGGCTACACCTTC
CATSRAFRDRGRDGYTF
>TRBJ2-2|TRBV27|-|many
TGTGCCACCAGTCGAAGATCCGGGGAGCTGTTTTTT
CATSRRSGELFF
>TRBJ2-3|TRBV7-2|-|-
TGTGCCAGCAGCTTAGCCCGCCGTGAGCGGTCTACGCAGTATTTT
CASSLARRERSTQYF
>TRBJ2-3|TRBV21-1|-|few
TGTGCCAGCACCCTTGCGGGGGGTTCAGATACGCAGTATTTT
CASTLAGGSDTQYF
>TRBJ2-7|TRBV11-2|TRBD2|-
TGTGCCTCCCGCGGGGGAATATACGAGCAGTACTTC
CASRGGIYEQYF
>TRBJ1-1|TRBV19|-|many
TGTGCCAGTAGTATAGAACCGGGACCGCGAATGAGAGAATTT
CASSIEPGPRMREF
>TRBJ2-3|TRBV7-9|-|-
TGTGCCAGCAGCTCAGGACAGATCACAGATACGCAGTATTTT
CASSSGQITDTQYF
>TRBJ2-1|TRBV6-6|TRBD2|-
TGTGCCAGCAGTTACTCATTCGGACTAGCGGGCGGAGACAATGAGCAGTTCTTC
CASSYSFGLAGGDNEQFF
>TRBJ1-4|TRBV7-6|TRBD1|many
TGTGCCAGCAGTCCGCAGGGGACAGTTGCAACTAATGAAAAACTGTTTTTT
CASSPQGTVATNEKLFF
>TRBJ1-2|TRBV6-6|-|-
TGTGCCAGCAGGGATGGGGACGGCTACACCTTC
CASRDGDGYTF
>TRBJ1-2|TRBV7-2|TRBD1|many
TGTGCCAGCAGCACCCGCCCCGGGACAGGGAACAACTATGGCTACACCTTC
CASSTRPGTGNNYGYTF
>TRBJ2-2|TRBV19|-|many
TGTGCCAGTAGCGGGGACCCCACCGGGGAGCTGTTTTTT
CASSGDPTGELFF
>TRBJ2-2|TRBV20-1|-|few
TGCAGTGCTCCCCGACCAAACACCGGGGAGCTGTTTTTT
CSAPRPNTGELFF
>TRBJ2-3|TRBV7-2|-|many
TGTGCCAGCAGCTTAAGGGCAGATACGCAGTATTTT
CASSLRADTQYF
>TRBJ1-5|TRBV7-9|-|many
TGTGCCAGCAGCTTTTCCGGGCAGGACAATCAGCCCCAGCATTTT
CASSFSGQDNQPQHF
>TRBJ2-5|TRBV11-3|-|many
TGTGCCAGCAGCTCCCAGGCCCAAGAGACCCAGTACTTC
CASSSQAQETQYF
>TRBJ2-3|TRBV12-3/TRBV12-4|-|few
TGTGCCAGCAGTTTTGGGTCACACTTTGGGGCAGATACGCAGTATTTT
CASSFGSHFGADTQYF
>TRBJ1-4|TRBV20-1|-|many
TGCAGTGCTAGAGTTCCTCCCGGGACCGCCCTGGGAAAACTGTTTTTT
CSARVPPGTALGKLFF
>TRBJ2-7|TRBV12-3/TRBV12-4|-|many
TGTGCCAGCAGTTTTGCGAGGGGCGAGCAGTACTTC
CASSFARGEQYF
>TRBJ1-5|TRBV19|-|few
TGTGCCAGTACCCTAGGCGGGGGGGCGGGCAATCAGCCCCAGCATTTT
CASTLGGGAGNQPQHF
>TRBJ1-1|TRBV10-3|-|-
TGTGCCATCAGTGGTGCCTCTTCCCGGGACGGCTCCATGAACACTGAAGCTTTCTTT
CAISGASSRDGSMNTEAFF